Listed here is a single T cell receptor beta chain. Antigen specificity is unknown. TCRdb re-called the 5' RACE reads, yielding one record per CDR3 amino acid sequence without DNA. The ten top clones account for approximately 11%, within a sample of 300,000 to 500,000 distinct CDR3 sequences. The sample originates from a study of T cells expressing NK-cell markers. Background on the study: Source material for TCR beta repertoires consisted of sorted CD3+CD56+NKG2C+, CD3+CD56+NKG2C- and CD3+CD56-NKG2C+ T cells. Seven sequenced donors out of eight were HCMV-seropositive, one seronegative.

Study conclusions and caveats: For a few donors, these clonotypes were likewise the leading ones in the CD3+CD56-NKG2C+ fraction.

The source material was blood T cells: a sorted CD56 or NKG2C T cell subset, CD4+ or CD8+ T cells, or bulk PBMC T cells (not recorded which). The sequence came from a woman aged 50 to 65 in good health.

The CDR3 loop is CASSYSVQGAIYEQYF. The rearrangement links TRBV6-5 to TRBJ2-7; TCRdb reports TRBD1, a call that lacks DNA to check it against. Germline V gives CDR1 MNHEY, CDR2 SVGAGI. The CDR3 runs to 16 residues.